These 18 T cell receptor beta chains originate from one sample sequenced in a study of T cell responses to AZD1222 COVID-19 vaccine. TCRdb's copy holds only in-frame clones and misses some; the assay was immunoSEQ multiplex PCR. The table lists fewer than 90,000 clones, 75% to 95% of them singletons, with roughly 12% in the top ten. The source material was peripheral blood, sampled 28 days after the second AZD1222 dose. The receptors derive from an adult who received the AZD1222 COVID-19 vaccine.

CDR3 residues: CASSFVAGADPYLYNEQFF. Here the CDR3 DNA reads TGCGCCAGCAGCTTTGTTGCGGGGGCTGATCCTTACCTTTACAATGAGCAGTTCTTC. This chain uses TRBV5-1 with TRBJ2-1; D may be TRBD2 (7 bases). The CDR3 contains 19 residues. Germline V CDR1 and CDR2: SGHRS, YFSETQ. With 2 bases removed from V and 4 bases from J, the gap between germline ends came to 25 bases.

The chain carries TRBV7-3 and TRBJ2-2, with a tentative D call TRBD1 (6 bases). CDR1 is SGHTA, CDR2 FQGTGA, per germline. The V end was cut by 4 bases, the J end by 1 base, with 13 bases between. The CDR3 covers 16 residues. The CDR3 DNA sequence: TGTGCCAGCAGCTCGACCGGGACATTGAACACCGGGGAGCTGTTTTTT. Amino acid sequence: CASSSTGTLNTGELFF.

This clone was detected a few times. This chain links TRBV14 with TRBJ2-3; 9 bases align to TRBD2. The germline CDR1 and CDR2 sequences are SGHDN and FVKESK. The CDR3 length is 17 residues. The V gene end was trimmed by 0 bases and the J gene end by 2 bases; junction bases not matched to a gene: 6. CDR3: CASSQDRGTSITDTQYF. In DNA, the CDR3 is TGTGCCAGCAGCCAAGATAGGGGGACTAGCATCACAGATACGCAGTATTTT.

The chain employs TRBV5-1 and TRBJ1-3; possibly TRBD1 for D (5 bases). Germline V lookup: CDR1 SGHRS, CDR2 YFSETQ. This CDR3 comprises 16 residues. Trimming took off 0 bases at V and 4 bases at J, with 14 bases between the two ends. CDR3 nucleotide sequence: TGCGCCAGCAGCTTGGTGGGCAGGGTAGAAGGAAACACCATATATTTT. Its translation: CASSLVGRVEGNTIYF.

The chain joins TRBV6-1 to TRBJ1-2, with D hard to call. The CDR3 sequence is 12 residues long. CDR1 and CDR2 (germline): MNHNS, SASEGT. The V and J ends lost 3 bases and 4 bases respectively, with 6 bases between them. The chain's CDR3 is CASSDRSYGYTF. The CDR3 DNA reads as TGTGCCAGCAGTGACCGCAGCTATGGCTACACCTTC.

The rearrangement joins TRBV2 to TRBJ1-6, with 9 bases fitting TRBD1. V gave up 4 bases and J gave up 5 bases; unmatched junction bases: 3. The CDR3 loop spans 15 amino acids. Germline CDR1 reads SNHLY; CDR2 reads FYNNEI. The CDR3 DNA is TGTGCCAGCAGTGGCCGACAGGGGGATAATTCACCCCTCCACTTT. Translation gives CASSGRQGDNSPLHF.

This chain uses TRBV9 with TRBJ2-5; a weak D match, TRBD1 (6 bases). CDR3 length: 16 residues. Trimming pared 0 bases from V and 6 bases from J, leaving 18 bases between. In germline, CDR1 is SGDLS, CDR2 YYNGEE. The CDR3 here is CASSVGGGTWGQTQYF. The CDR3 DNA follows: TGTGCCAGCAGCGTAGGTGGTGGGACATGGGGCCAGACCCAGTACTTC. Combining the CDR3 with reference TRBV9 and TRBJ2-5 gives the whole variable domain DSGVTQTPKHLITATGQRVTLRCSPRSGDLSVYWYQQSLDQGLQFLIQYYNGEERAKGNILERFSAQQFPDLHSELNLSSLELGDSALYFCASSVGGGTWGQTQYFGPGTRLLVL.

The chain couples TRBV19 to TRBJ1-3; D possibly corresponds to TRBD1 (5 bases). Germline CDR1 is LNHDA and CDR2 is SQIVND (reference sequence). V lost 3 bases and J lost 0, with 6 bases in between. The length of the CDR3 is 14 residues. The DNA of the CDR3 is TGTGCCAGTAGTATCGGGGGCTCTGGAAACACCATATATTTT. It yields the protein CASSIGGSGNTIYF.

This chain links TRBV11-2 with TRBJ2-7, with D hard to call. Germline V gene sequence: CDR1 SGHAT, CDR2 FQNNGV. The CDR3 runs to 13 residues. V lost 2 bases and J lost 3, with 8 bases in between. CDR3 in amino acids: CASSLSGLYEQYF. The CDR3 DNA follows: TGTGCCAGCAGCTTATCTGGCCTCTACGAGCAGTACTTC. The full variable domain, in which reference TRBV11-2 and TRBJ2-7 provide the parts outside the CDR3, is EAGVAQSPRYKIIEKRQSVAFWCNPISGHATLYWYQQILGQGPKLLIQFQNNGVVDDSQLPKDRFSAERLKGVDSTLKIQPAKLEDSAVYLCASSLSGLYEQYFGPGTRLTVT.

The CDR3 coding sequence is TGTGCCAGCAGCCCCGGGACTAGCGGGGAGACCCAGTACTTC. Its protein is CASSPGTSGETQYF. The chain has TRBV5-4 and TRBJ2-5, with TRBD2 matching over 12 bases. CDR1 and CDR2 from the germline V gene are SGHNT and YYREEE (reference sequence). V gave up 4 bases and J gave up 5 bases; unmatched junction bases: 3. The CDR3 runs to 14 residues.

CDR3 region: CASSPQAGEQYF. The CDR3 nucleotides are TGTGCCAGCAGCCCTCAAGCGGGGGAGCAGTACTTC. The chain recombines TRBV21-1 with TRBJ2-7; the table's D call TRBD2 went unverified against the DNA. TRBV21-1 is shown as a pseudogene. The CDR3 sequence is 12 residues long.

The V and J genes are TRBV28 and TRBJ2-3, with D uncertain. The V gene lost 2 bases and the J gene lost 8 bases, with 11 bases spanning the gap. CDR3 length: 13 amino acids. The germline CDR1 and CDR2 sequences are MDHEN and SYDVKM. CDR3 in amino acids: CASSLTASATQYF. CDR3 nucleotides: TGTGCCAGCAGTTTAACAGCCTCGGCTACGCAGTATTTT.

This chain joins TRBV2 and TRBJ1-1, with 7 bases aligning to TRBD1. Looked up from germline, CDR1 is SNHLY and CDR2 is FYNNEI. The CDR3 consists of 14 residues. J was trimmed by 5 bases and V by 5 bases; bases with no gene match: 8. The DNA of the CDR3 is TGTGCCAGCAGTCGACAGGGCGTTGGTACTGAAGCTTTCTTT. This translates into CASSRQGVGTEAFF.

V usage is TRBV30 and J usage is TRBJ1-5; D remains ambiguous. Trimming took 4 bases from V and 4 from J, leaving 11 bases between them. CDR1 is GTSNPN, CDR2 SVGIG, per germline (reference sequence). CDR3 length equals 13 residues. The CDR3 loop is CAWTHGSNQPQHF. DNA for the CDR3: TGTGCCTGGACGCATGGCTCTAATCAGCCCCAGCATTTT. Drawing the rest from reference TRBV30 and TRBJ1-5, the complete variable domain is SQTIHQWPATLVQPVGSPLSLECTVEGTSNPNLYWYRQAAGRGLQLLFYSVGIGQISSEVPQNLSASRPQDRQFILSSKKLLLSDSGFYLCAWTHGSNQPQHFGDGTRLSIL.

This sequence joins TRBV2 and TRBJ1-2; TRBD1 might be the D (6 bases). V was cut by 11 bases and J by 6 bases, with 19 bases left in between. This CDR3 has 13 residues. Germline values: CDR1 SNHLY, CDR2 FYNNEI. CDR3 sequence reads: CAGLKGGANGYTF. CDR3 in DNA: TGTGCCGGCCTCAAGGGGGGGGCGAATGGCTACACCTTC.

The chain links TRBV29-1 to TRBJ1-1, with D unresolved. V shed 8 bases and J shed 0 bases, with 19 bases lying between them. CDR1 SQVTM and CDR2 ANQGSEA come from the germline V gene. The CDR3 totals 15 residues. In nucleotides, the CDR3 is TGCAGCTCCCTGGGGTGGGGATCCGTGAACACTGAAGCTTTCTTT. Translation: CSSLGWGSVNTEAFF.

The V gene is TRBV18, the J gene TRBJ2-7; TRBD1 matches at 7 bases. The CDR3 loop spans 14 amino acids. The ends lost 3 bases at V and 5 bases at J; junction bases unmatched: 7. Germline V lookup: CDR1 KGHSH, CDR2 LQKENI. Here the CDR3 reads CASSPLVQGNEQYF. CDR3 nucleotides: TGTGCCAGCTCACCGTTAGTACAGGGGAACGAGCAGTACTTC.

The CDR3 DNA follows: TGTGCCACCAGTGATGGTCCGGGGGCGGCTAATGAAAAACTGTTTTTT. Protein sequence: CATSDGPGAANEKLFF. The V call is TRBV24-1, the J call TRBJ1-4, with D maybe TRBD1 (6 bases). The V end was cut by 3 bases, the J end by 3 bases, with 13 bases between. This CDR3 region has 16 residues. Looked up from germline, CDR1 is KGHDR and CDR2 is SFDVKD.